This passage covers 15 T cell receptor beta chains from one sample sequenced in a study of shared clonotypes between healthy human individuals. TCRdb keeps only in-frame clones here, not all; method: immunoSEQ multiplex PCR. This repertoire shows about 680,000 clones, approximately 79% found once; its top ten account for roughly 1.8%. The sequenced sample consisted of memory CD4+ T cells sorted from blood. Subset in this sample: CD45RA-negative fraction. All receptors come from a woman in her twenties or thirties in good health.

The genes are TRBV5-1 and TRBJ1-2; unclear D gene. The CDR3 has 14 residues. Trimming stripped 1 base from V and 6 bases from J, with 13 bases between. In germline, CDR1 is SGHRS, CDR2 YFSETQ. The CDR3 sequence is CASSLFGEVNGYTF. The CDR3 nucleotides are TGCGCCAGCAGCTTGTTTGGGGAGGTGAATGGCTACACCTTC.

CDR3 region: CARKTGTAKNQPQHF. CDR3 nucleotides: TGTGCCCGAAAAACCGGGACAGCTAAAAATCAGCCCCAGCATTTT. The rearrangement joins TRBV27 to TRBJ1-5; TRBD1 aligns across 7 bases. CDR1 is MNHEY and CDR2 is SMNVEV in the germline V gene (reference sequence). V shed 11 bases, J shed 4 bases, and the junction held 14 bases outside the gene matches. The CDR3 is 15 amino acids.

The chain is built from TRBV9 and TRBJ1-4; D possibly corresponds to TRBD1 (6 bases). V lost 3 bases to trimming and J lost 4 bases, with 10 bases between them. The CDR3 is 14 amino acids. Germline V gene lookup returns CDR1 SGDLS and CDR2 YYNGEE. As DNA, the CDR3 is TGTGCCAGCAGCGCCACAGGGATTAATGAAAAACTGTTTTTT. The encoded protein is CASSATGINEKLFF.

The chain employs TRBV19 and TRBJ2-5, with D unresolved. The CDR3 is 13 residues long. Between the trimmed V and J ends, which lost 3 bases and 7 bases, there was a span of 12 bases. CDR1 LNHDA and CDR2 SQIVND come from the germline V gene (reference sequence). The CDR3 is CASSIDRSGTQYF. The CDR3 DNA follows: TGTGCCAGTAGTATCGATCGGTCCGGGACCCAGTACTTC.

The gene calls are TRBV11-3 and TRBJ2-5; 8 bases are shared with TRBD2. CDR3 length: 14 amino acids. The germline gives CDR1 SGHNT, CDR2 YENEEA. V shed 5 bases and J 5 bases; nucleotides not matched to a gene: 7. The CDR3 DNA sequence: TGTGCCAGCAGCACGGGAGGGAGTAGGGAGACCCAGTACTTC. As protein: CASSTGGSRETQYF.

V gene TRBV4-2 combines with J gene TRBJ2-6, with TRBD1 matching 8 bases. Germline V gives CDR1 LGHNA, CDR2 YNFKEQ. The CDR3 totals 18 residues. V trimming: 2 bases; J trimming: 0 bases; junction bases outside the gene matches: 6. The CDR3 here is CASSQPQGVGSGANVLTF. CDR3 in DNA: TGTGCCAGCAGCCAACCACAGGGGGTGGGCTCTGGGGCCAACGTCCTGACTTTC.

The chain couples TRBV16 to TRBJ1-1; possibly TRBD1 for D (5 bases). Trimming left V 1 base short and J 2 bases short, with 17 bases between. This CDR3 has 17 residues. The germline CDR1 and CDR2 sequences are KGHSY and FQNENV. CDR3 amino acids: CASSQFGGRGLNTEAFF. For the CDR3, the DNA is TGTGCCAGCAGCCAATTCGGGGGTAGGGGCCTAAACACTGAAGCTTTCTTT.

This chain links TRBV5-1 with TRBJ2-2; perhaps TRBD2 as D (5 bases). Germline CDR1 reads SGHRS; CDR2 reads YFSETQ. Between the trimmed V and J ends, which lost 5 bases and 1 base, there was a span of 12 bases. The CDR3 runs 15 residues. The CDR3 sequence is CASRQATMNTGELFF. The CDR3 DNA is TGCGCCAGCAGGCAGGCGACTATGAACACCGGGGAGCTGTTTTTT.

This chain connects TRBV27 to TRBJ2-7, with 16 bases matching TRBD2. Germline CDR1 is MNHEY and CDR2 is SMNVEV (reference sequence). This CDR3 is built from 19 residues. Unmatched junction bases numbered 10, after V lost 4 bases and J lost 1 base. The CDR3 here is CASSSLLRGLAGGSYEQYF. CDR3 nucleotide sequence: TGTGCCAGCAGTTCACTCCTGAGGGGACTAGCGGGAGGGTCCTACGAGCAGTACTTC.

The chain is built from TRBV7-6 and TRBJ1-2, with D perhaps TRBD1 (6 bases). Germline V gives CDR1 SGHVS, CDR2 FNYEAQ. Trimming stripped 1 base from V and 7 bases from J, with 10 bases between. The CDR3 sequence is 13 residues long. CDR3 protein: CASSLGGAGGYTF. The CDR3 DNA follows: TGTGCCAGCAGCTTAGGGGGGGCAGGTGGCTACACCTTC. The whole variable domain, remainder taken from reference TRBV7-6 and TRBJ1-2, is GAGVSQSPRYKVTKRGQDVALRCDPISGHVSLYWYRQALGQGPEFLTYFNYEAQQDKSGLPNDRFSAERPEGSISTLTIQRTEQRDSAMYRCASSLGGAGGYTFGSGTRLTVV.

The V and J genes are TRBV18 and TRBJ2-3, with D possibly being TRBD1 (6 bases). This CDR3 spans 14 amino acids. V lost 4 bases, J lost 3 bases, and 11 bases lay in between. CDR1 and CDR2 from the germline V gene are KGHSH and LQKENI. CDR3 sequence: CASSLSTGTDTQYF. The CDR3 DNA reads as TGTGCCAGCTCACTCTCCACAGGGACAGATACGCAGTATTTT.

CDR3 amino acids: CASSDRQGVWPQHF. DNA for the CDR3: TGCGCCAGCAGTGACAGACAGGGCGTTTGGCCCCAGCATTTT. V usage is TRBV10-2 and J usage is TRBJ1-5, with TRBD1 matching 7 bases. The junction had 8 bases not matched to a gene; V was cut back by 3 bases and J by 9 bases. The CDR3 spans 14 residues. Per germline, CDR1 WSHSY and CDR2 SAAADI.

In its sample, this clone was seen once. The rearrangement links TRBV27 to TRBJ1-1; weak D call: TRBD1 (6 bases). The germline V gene has CDR1 MNHEY and CDR2 SMNVEV (reference sequence). The CDR3 extends over 14 amino acids. The ends were cut back, 5 bases at V and 2 bases at J, with 12 bases in the middle. CDR3 bases: TGTGCCAGCAGTCCCCACAGGGACAACACTGAAGCTTTCTTT. This encodes CASSPHRDNTEAFF.

This clone has only one observation. The chain recombines TRBV18 with TRBJ2-7; D possibly corresponds to TRBD1 (6 bases). The CDR3 has 12 amino acids. Germline CDR1 and CDR2: KGHSH and LQKENI. V was clipped by 5 bases and J by 7 bases, with 12 bases between them. The CDR3 DNA follows: TGTGCCAGCTCATCAGGGGTCGAAGAGCAGTACTTC. Its translation is CASSSGVEEQYF. Full variable domain (missing parts from reference TRBV18 and TRBJ2-7): NAGVMQNPRHLVRRRGQEARLRCSPMKGHSHVYWYRQLPEEGLKFMVYLQKENIIDESGMPKERFSAEFPKEGPSILRIQQVVRGDSAAYFCASSSGVEEQYFGPGTRLTVT.

The rearrangement uses TRBV15 and TRBJ1-2, with 9 bases fitting TRBD1. V lost 5 bases and J lost 9; bases outside the gene matches: 16. Germline CDR1 LNHNV, CDR2 YYDKDF (reference sequence). The CDR3 totals 16 residues. In nucleotides, the CDR3 is TGTGCCACCAGCCCGATCGGAGGACAGGGGTACGGGAGCTACACCTTC. The encoded protein is CATSPIGGQGYGSYTF.